This TCR beta chain was captured in a study of human T cells and chemical hapten exposure. This CDR3 is 13 amino acids long. The V end lost 7 bases, the J end lost 1 base, and 10 bases lay between the germline ends. TCRdb independently ran MiXCR on the RACE reads; one entry per CDR3 protein. This table has some 300,000 distinct CDR3 sequences, 5.5% appearing once. Indicated time point: pre-sensitization, week 0. Specified treatment: therapeutic diphenylcyclopropenone sensitization with weekly scalp DPC. The sample in question was whole blood, obtained in connection with sensitization to the hapten diphenylcyclopropenone (DPC). This clonotype originated in a woman under 30 with alopecia areata. Some clones in this sample may be carry-over from other donors' samples. This rearrangement joins TRBV12-3 or TRBV12-4 to TRBJ1-1; no definite D call. CDR3 in DNA: TGTGCCAGCAATTCGAGACAGAACACTGAAGCTTTCTTT. Translation: CASNSRQNTEAFF.